The 8 T cell receptor beta chains below all came from one sample that was sequenced in a study of Graves' ophthalmopathy and Graves' hyperthyroidism. RNA transcripts provided the template for amplifying TCR beta CDR3 regions. First-round RT-PCR relied on HTBI primers, and a second-round multiplex PCR came next. TCRdb analysed the multiplex PCR reads with MiXCR anew, one entry per CDR3 protein. The sample includes roughly 1.1 million distinct CDR3 sequences, around a third of them seen just once. The specimen was peripheral blood or thyroid tissue (not recorded which). All receptors come from an adult man with Graves' hyperthyroidism.

This clonotype was counted ten times or more. This chain uses TRBV11-2 with TRBJ1-2; 8 positions match TRBD1. CDR1 is SGHAT and CDR2 is FQNNGV in the germline V gene. The CDR3 totals 16 residues. Losses at the gene ends were 5 bases for V and 7 bases for J; bases not matched to a gene: 15. CDR3 region: CASSATPIGRGLGYTF. The DNA for the CDR3 is TGTGCCAGCAGCGCAACCCCCATCGGCAGGGGGCTTGGCTACACCTTC.

This clonotype has a count of ten or more. The chain recombines TRBV29-1 with TRBJ2-5, with 9 bases matching TRBD2. The junction had 14 bases not matched to a gene; V was cut back by 4 bases and J by 2 bases. The germline V gene has CDR1 SQVTM and CDR2 ANQGSEA. The CDR3 extends over 17 amino acids. CDR3 amino acids: CSVVGGGRGFHQETQYF. For the CDR3, the DNA is TGCAGCGTTGTAGGCGGCGGGAGGGGGTTTCATCAAGAGACCCAGTACTTC.

This clonotype was counted a single time. A much larger clone sits a single nucleotide away, making a read error possible. V usage is TRBV19 and J usage is TRBJ2-2, with 8 nucleotides matching TRBD1. Per germline, CDR1 LNHDA and CDR2 SQIVND (reference sequence). Losses at the gene ends were 5 bases for V and 6 bases for J; bases not matched to a gene: 8. This CDR3 has 15 amino acids. The CDR3 loop reads CASSPRQGKAGELFF. The CDR3 DNA sequence: TGTGCCAGTAGTCCACGACAGGGGAAGGCCGGGGAGCTGTTTTTT. Variable domain in full (rest from reference TRBV19 and TRBJ2-2): DGGITQSPKYLFRKEGQNVTLSCEQNLNHDAMYWYRQDPGQGLRLIYYSQIVNDFQKGDIAEGYSVSREKKESFPLTVTSAQKNPTAFYLCASSPRQGKAGELFFGEGSRLTVL.

The chain employs TRBV7-2 and TRBJ2-5; D may be TRBD1 (5 bases). This CDR3 has 11 residues. Germline V gene data show CDR1 as SGHTA and CDR2 as FQGNSA. Between the trimmed V and J ends, which lost 4 bases and 9 bases, there was a span of 9 bases. The CDR3 loop is CASSSGKSQYF. In DNA, the CDR3 is TGTGCCAGCAGCTCAGGGAAGTCCCAGTACTTC. The full variable domain, in which reference TRBV7-2 and TRBJ2-5 provide the parts outside the CDR3, is GAGVSQSPSNKVTEKGKDVELRCDPISGHTALYWYRQSLGQGLEFLIYFQGNSAPDKSGLPSDRFSAERTGGSVSTLTIQRTQQEDSAVYLCASSSGKSQYFGPGTRLLVL.

This clonotype was counted ten times or more. The chain employs TRBV2 and TRBJ2-2; D uncertain. V was clipped by 6 bases and J by 5 bases, with 13 bases between them. CDR3 length equals 14 residues. Looked up from germline, CDR1 is SNHLY and CDR2 is FYNNEI. The DNA of the CDR3 is TGTGCCAGCAGCCTCTTGCGTGGGACCGGGGAGCTGTTTTTT. Protein: CASSLLRGTGELFF. Full variable domain (remainder filled in from reference TRBV2 and TRBJ2-2): EPEVTQTPSHQVTQMGQEVILRCVPISNHLYFYWYRQILGQKVEFLVSFYNNEISEKSEIFDDQFSVERPDGSNFTLKIRSTKLEDSAMYFCASSLLRGTGELFFGEGSRLTVL.

This clonotype was observed many times. The chain recombines TRBV7-2 with TRBJ2-7, with D unclear. This CDR3 comprises 14 residues. The germline gives CDR1 SGHTA, CDR2 FQGNSA. V was clipped by 1 base and J by 1 base, with 8 bases between them. The CDR3 region is CASSLGPTSYEQYF. CDR3 DNA: TGTGCCAGCAGCTTAGGGCCAACTTCCTACGAGCAGTACTTC. Based on the CDR3 plus reference TRBV7-2 and TRBJ2-7, the full variable domain is GAGVSQSPSNKVTEKGKDVELRCDPISGHTALYWYRQSLGQGLEFLIYFQGNSAPDKSGLPSDRFSAERTGGSVSTLTIQRTQQEDSAVYLCASSLGPTSYEQYFGPGTRLTVT.

As concerns this clonotype: A read error is possible here, since a much larger clone lies one base away. This chain joins TRBV7-9 and TRBJ2-6, with D possibly TRBD1 on 6 matching bases. The CDR3 is 18 residues long. The V gene lost 5 bases and the J gene lost 0 bases, with 17 bases spanning the gap. Per the germline V gene, CDR1 is SEHNR and CDR2 is FQNEAQ (reference sequence). The CDR3, as DNA: TGTGCCAGCAGCCGAGTGTCAGGGGATAGCTCTGGGGCCAACGTCCTGACTTTC. It specifies CASSRVSGDSSGANVLTF.

This clonotype occurred many times. The chain is built from TRBV29-1 and TRBJ1-6, with 9 bases fitting TRBD1. After removal of 4 bases from V and 10 bases from J, the junction contained 5 bases not matched to a gene. This CDR3 is built from 13 residues. Germline V CDR1 and CDR2: SQVTM, ANQGSEA. The CDR3 sequence is CSVAGTGRSPLHF. CDR3 sequence (DNA): TGCAGCGTTGCCGGGACAGGGAGATCACCCCTCCACTTT.